This T cell receptor (beta chain) emerged from a study of T cells in Graves' hyperthyroidism and ophthalmopathy. Overall study results and limits: Ophthalmopathy, which appeared later, was predicted by the model a median approximately six months before onset. Blood also contained most expanded thyroid clonotypes above 0.001.

Amplified TCR beta CDR3 regions derived from RNA transcripts. RT-PCR in the first round (using the HTBI primer set) targeted the TCR CDR3. MiXCR, applied by TCRdb to the multiplex PCR reads, yields one record per CDR3 protein. The sample has roughly 250,000 distinct CDR3 sequences; 14% to 15% are singletons. Ten or more counts support this clonotype. Its target is unknown. V was cut by 8 bases and J by 4 bases, with 9 bases left in between. This CDR3 contains 13 residues. CDR1 and CDR2 from the germline V gene are MNHNS and SASEGT. The chain carries TRBV6-1 and TRBJ2-6; D might be TRBD1 (5 bases). This TCR came from a woman in her forties with Graves' hyperthyroidism that later progressed to Graves' ophthalmopathy. The specimen was blood. The CDR3 loop reads CASRYRGANVLTF. The CDR3 nucleotides read TGTGCCAGCCGATACAGGGGGGCCAACGTCCTGACTTTC.